Shown below are 3 T cell receptor beta chains from a single sample sequenced in a study of T cell repertoires in cytomegalovirus infection. TCRdb analysed the reads with MiXCR anew, one entry per CDR3 protein. The table has some 920,000 distinct CDR3 sequences, 30% to 40% seen once. Which antigens these TCRs recognize remains unknown. The specimen was cultured CD8+ T cells from PBMCs, collected from culture after CMV antigen stimulation. The receptors stem from a human donor in good health (CMV status not recorded). Some clones in this sample may be carry-over from other donors' samples.

The chain couples TRBV2 to TRBJ1-6; 10 bases match TRBD1. Germline V lookup: CDR1 SNHLY, CDR2 FYNNEI. Unmatched junction bases numbered 5, after V lost 6 bases and J lost 9 bases. This CDR3 region has 14 residues. The CDR3 protein is CASSGGTGVSPLHF. DNA of the CDR3: TGTGCCAGCAGCGGAGGGACAGGGGTTTCACCCCTCCACTTT.

This clonotype was seen a few times. The CDR3 DNA reads TGCGCCAGCAGTCAATGGGGGGACAGACAAGAGACCCAGTACTTC. Translating it yields CASSQWGDRQETQYF. The rearrangement joins TRBV23-1 to TRBJ2-5, with TRBD1 as a possible D gene (7 bases). TRBV23-1 is sorted into the ORF group, with uncertain function. Trimming stripped 1 base from V and 2 bases from J, with 11 bases between. This CDR3 comprises 15 residues.

This clonotype appeared a few times. The chain couples TRBV7-6 to TRBJ1-2; D may be TRBD1 (5 bases). The CDR3 consists of 15 residues. Trimming removed 1 base at V and 1 base at J, with 10 bases between. Germline lookup yields CDR1 SGHVS and CDR2 FNYEAQ. The CDR3 is CASSLGGRVNYGYTF. In DNA form, the CDR3 reads TGTGCCAGCAGCTTAGGGGGCCGTGTTAACTATGGCTACACCTTC.